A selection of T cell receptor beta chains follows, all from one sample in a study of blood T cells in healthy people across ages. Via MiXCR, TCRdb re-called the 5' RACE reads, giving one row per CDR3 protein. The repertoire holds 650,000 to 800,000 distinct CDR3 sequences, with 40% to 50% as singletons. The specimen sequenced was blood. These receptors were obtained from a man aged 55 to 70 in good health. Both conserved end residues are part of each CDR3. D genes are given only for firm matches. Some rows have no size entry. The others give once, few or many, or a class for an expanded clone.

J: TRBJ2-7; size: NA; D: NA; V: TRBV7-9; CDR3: CASSSLAGGSSYEQYF; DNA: TGTGCCAGCAGCTCCCTGGCGGGTGGGAGCTCCTACGAGCAGTACTTC
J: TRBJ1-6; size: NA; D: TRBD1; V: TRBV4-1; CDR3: CASSPDRGPSSPLHF; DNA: TGCGCCAGCAGCCCAGACAGGGGACCAAGTTCACCCCTCCACTTT
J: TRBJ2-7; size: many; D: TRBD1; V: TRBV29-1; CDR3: CSAQTGVYEQYF; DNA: TGCAGCGCCCAGACAGGGGTCTACGAGCAGTACTTC
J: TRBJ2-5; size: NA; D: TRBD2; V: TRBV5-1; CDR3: CASSFASGGFETQYF; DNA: TGCGCCAGCAGCTTCGCTAGCGGGGGGTTTGAGACCCAGTACTTC
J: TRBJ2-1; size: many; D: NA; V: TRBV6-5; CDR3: CASSYSGGGPNEQFF; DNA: TGTGCCAGCAGTTACTCTGGGGGGGGGCCAAATGAGCAGTTCTTC
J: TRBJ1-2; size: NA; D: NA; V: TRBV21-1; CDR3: CASSELYGYTF; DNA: TGTGCCAGCAGCGAACTTTATGGCTACACCTTC
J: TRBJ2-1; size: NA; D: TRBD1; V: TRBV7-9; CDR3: CASSENSGTDYNEQFF; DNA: TGTGCCAGCAGCGAGAATTCCGGGACAGACTACAATGAGCAGTTCTTC
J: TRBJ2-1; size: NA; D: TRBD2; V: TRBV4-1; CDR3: CASSPPGTSGGDEQFF; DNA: TGCGCCAGCAGCCCACCCGGGACTAGCGGGGGCGATGAGCAGTTCTTC
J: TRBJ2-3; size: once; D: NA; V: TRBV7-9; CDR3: CASSLAPGVLDTQYF; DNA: TGTGCCAGCAGCTTAGCTCCGGGGGTCCTAGATACGCAGTATTTT
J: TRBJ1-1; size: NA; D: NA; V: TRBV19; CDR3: CASSIGVVTEAFF; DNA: TGTGCCAGTAGTATTGGAGTCGTTACTGAAGCTTTCTTT
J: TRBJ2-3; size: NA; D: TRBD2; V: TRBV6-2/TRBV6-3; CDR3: CASKAGGISTDTQYF; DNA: TGTGCCAGCAAAGCGGGGGGGATAAGCACAGATACGCAGTATTTT
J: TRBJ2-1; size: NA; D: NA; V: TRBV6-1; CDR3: CASSEGVQGRYNEQFF; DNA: TGTGCCAGCAGTGAAGGGGTGCAGGGTCGATACAATGAGCAGTTCTTC
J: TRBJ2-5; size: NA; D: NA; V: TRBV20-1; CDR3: CSAIAPIPGYQETQYF; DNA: TGCAGTGCTATCGCCCCAATCCCAGGGTACCAAGAGACCCAGTACTTC
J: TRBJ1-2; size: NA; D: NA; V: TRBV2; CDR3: CASSPLEAPGYTF; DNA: TGTGCCAGCAGTCCCCTTGAAGCTCCTGGCTACACCTTC
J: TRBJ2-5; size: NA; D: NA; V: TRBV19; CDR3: CASSSGTGGTQYF; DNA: TGTGCCAGTAGTTCGGGGACCGGCGGGACCCAGTACTTC
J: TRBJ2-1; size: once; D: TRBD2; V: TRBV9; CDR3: CASSVSLGTSDNEQFF; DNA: TGTGCCAGCAGCGTAAGTCTCGGGACTAGCGACAATGAGCAGTTCTTC
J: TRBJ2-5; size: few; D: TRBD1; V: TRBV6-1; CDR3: CAAYRGETQYF; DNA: TGTGCCGCTTACAGGGGGGAGACCCAGTACTTC
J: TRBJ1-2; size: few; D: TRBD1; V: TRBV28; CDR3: CASSRTGRYGYTF; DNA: TGTGCCAGCAGTCGGACAGGGCGCTATGGCTACACCTTC
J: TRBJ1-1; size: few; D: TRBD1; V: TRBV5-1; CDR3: CASSSFTGEEAFF; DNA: TGCGCCAGCAGCTCATTTACAGGGGAGGAAGCTTTCTTT
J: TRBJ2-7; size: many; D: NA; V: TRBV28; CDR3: CASSGTFAEQYF; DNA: TGTGCCAGCTCGGGGACCTTCGCCGAGCAGTACTTC
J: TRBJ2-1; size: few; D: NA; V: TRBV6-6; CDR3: CASSQTGVPYNEQFF; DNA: TGTGCCAGCAGCCAAACCGGGGTGCCCTACAATGAGCAGTTCTTC
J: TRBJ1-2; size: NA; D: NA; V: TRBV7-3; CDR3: CACSSGTGGYTF; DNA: TGTGCCTGCAGCTCGGGTACGGGGGGCTACACCTTC
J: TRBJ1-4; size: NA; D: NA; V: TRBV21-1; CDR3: CASSIPRGDGELATNEKLFF; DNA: TGTGCCAGCAGCATCCCGCGGGGGGACGGGGAACTTGCAACTAATGAAAAACTGTTTTTT
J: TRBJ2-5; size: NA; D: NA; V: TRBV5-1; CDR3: CASRVDVETQYF; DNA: TGCGCCAGCAGGGTTGATGTCGAGACCCAGTACTTC
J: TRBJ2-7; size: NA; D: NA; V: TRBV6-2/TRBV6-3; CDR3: CASSYSRTNYEQYF; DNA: TGTGCCAGCAGTTACTCGAGGACCAACTACGAGCAGTACTTC
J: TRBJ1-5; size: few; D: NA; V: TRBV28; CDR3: CASSTTYGNQPQHF; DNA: TGTGCCAGCAGTACTACCTATGGCAATCAGCCCCAGCATTTT
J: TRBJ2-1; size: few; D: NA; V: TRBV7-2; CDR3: CASSSRYSGTYNEQFF; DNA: TGTGCCAGCAGCTCCCGATATAGCGGCACCTACAATGAGCAGTTCTTC
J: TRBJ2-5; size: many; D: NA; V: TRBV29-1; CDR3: CSVVKGLGLRQETQYF; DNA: TGCAGCGTTGTTAAGGGGTTGGGACTCCGACAAGAGACCCAGTACTTC
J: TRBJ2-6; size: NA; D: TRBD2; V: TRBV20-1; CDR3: CSANPGLGVGANVLTF; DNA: TGCAGTGCTAACCCGGGACTAGGAGTCGGGGCCAACGTCCTGACTTTC
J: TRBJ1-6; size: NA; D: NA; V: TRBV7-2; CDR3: CASRGRALGNSPLHF; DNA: TGTGCCAGCAGGGGGCGGGCGCTTGGTAATTCACCCCTCCACTTT
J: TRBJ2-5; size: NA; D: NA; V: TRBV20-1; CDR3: CSASQKETQYF; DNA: TGCAGTGCTAGCCAAAAAGAGACCCAGTACTTC
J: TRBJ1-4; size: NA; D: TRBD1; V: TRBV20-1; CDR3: CSAKGQVLNEKLFF; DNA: TGCAGTGCTAAGGGACAGGTCCTTAATGAAAAACTGTTTTTT
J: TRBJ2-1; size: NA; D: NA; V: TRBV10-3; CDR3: CAISVGSRNANEQFF; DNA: TGTGCCATCAGTGTGGGTAGCCGGAATGCGAATGAGCAGTTCTTC
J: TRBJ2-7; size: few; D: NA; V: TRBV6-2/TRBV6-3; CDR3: CASSPLYSRRIAYEQYF; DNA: TGTGCCAGCAGCCCCTTGTACTCGCGGAGGATAGCCTACGAGCAGTACTTC
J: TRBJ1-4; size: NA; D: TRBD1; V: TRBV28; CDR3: CASSQTTGDTLREKQFF; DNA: TGTGCCAGCAGTCAAACGACAGGGGACACCTTACGGGAAAAACAGTTTTTT